This TCR beta chain was sequenced for a study of T cell changes during pregnancy in multiple sclerosis. TCRdb's copy holds only in-frame clones and misses some; the assay was immunoSEQ multiplex PCR. In the table there are some 60,000 clones, approximately 91% of which are singletons. The sequence derives from a female donor with multiple sclerosis, enrolled in a pregnancy study. The specimen was CD4+ T cells from peripheral blood mononuclear cells, collected in the third trimester of pregnancy.

CDR3 protein: CASRASGASGEKLFF. The DNA for the CDR3 is TGTGCCAGCAGAGCCTCAGGGGCCAGTGGGGAAAAACTGTTTTTT. The genes are TRBV6-5 and TRBJ1-4, with D tentatively TRBD1 (6 bases). The germline CDR1 and CDR2 sequences are MNHEY and SVGAGI. There are 15 residues in the CDR3. Trimming shortened V by 6 bases and J by 8 bases, and 19 bases separated the two germline ends.